This TCR beta chain was identified during a study of blood T cell repertoires in COVID-19. Looking at the study overall: COVID-19 samples, acute and convalescent, were from the United States, Italy and Spain.

Sequenced by immunoSEQ multiplex PCR; TCRdb stores in-frame clones only, minus some. The sample lists about 360,000 clones; 86% were seen once. The Seattle patients, enrolled during active infection, were followed longitudinally. Germline V lookup: CDR1 SGHTA, CDR2 FQGNSA. The CDR3 totals 14 residues. Trimming stripped 5 bases from V and 8 bases from J, with 16 bases between. The sequence was collected from a woman aged 55 to 70 with COVID-19, enrolled during active disease. Material: peripheral blood. The V and J genes are TRBV7-2 and TRBJ1-3; tentative D call: TRBD1 (6 bases). The CDR3 here is CASSATGTGYTIYF. The CDR3, as DNA: TGTGCCAGCAGCGCTACAGGGACCGGGTACACCATATATTTT.